Shown below are 16 T cell receptor beta chains from a single sample sequenced in a study of molecular identifiers for immune sequencing clone quantification. TCRdb reprocessed the PCR reads via MiXCR and lists one record per CDR3 protein. The repertoire holds a few hundred thousand distinct CDR3 sequences, about 22% seen once, with about 0.73% in the top ten. Material: naive CD8+ T cells from blood, with Jurkat cell RNA spiked in. Noted subset: FACS-sorted CD8+CD4-CCR7+CD45RA+ naive T cells. The receptors shown here come from a human donor in good health. Some libraries in this study had Jurkat cell RNA spiked in.

This clonotype was recorded a few times. The rearrangement joins TRBV2 to TRBJ2-1, with D unresolved. Germline V gives CDR1 SNHLY, CDR2 FYNNEI. V was shortened by 8 bases and J by 7 bases, with 18 bases between the two germline ends. The CDR3 sequence is 14 residues long. The DNA for the CDR3 is TGTGCCAGCGACGTTCCTTCGCAGGCTAATGAGCAGTTCTTC. It translates to CASDVPSQANEQFF.

This clonotype came up many times. The chain uses TRBV7-9 and TRBJ1-4; D remains unclear. V lost 5 bases and J lost 6, with 7 bases in between. This CDR3 is 12 amino acids long. The germline gives CDR1 SEHNR, CDR2 FQNEAQ (reference sequence). The CDR3 sequence: CASSLGHEKLFF. For the CDR3, the DNA is TGTGCCAGCAGCCTAGGACATGAAAAACTGTTTTTT.

The chain links TRBV12-3 or TRBV12-4 to TRBJ1-5, with D maybe TRBD1 (5 bases). This CDR3 comprises 14 residues. Trimming shortened V by 1 base and J by 4 bases, and 8 bases separated the two germline ends. CDR3 DNA sequence: TGTGCCAGCAGTTTAGTAGGGGTAAATCAGCCCCAGCATTTT. It translates to CASSLVGVNQPQHF.

This clonotype was seen more than once but under ten times. The chain couples TRBV5-6 to TRBJ2-7, with no clear D. V was shortened by 4 bases and J by 4 bases, with 18 bases between the two germline ends. Germline assignment: CDR1 SGHDT and CDR2 YYEEEE. This CDR3 has 15 residues. The CDR3 sequence: CASSQLSTPTYEQYF. The CDR3 DNA sequence: TGTGCCAGCAGCCAACTCTCGACTCCTACTTACGAGCAGTACTTC.

V usage is TRBV10-3 and J usage is TRBJ2-6; D perhaps matches TRBD1 (5 bases). CDR3 length equals 17 residues. CDR1 and CDR2 (germline): ENHRY, SYGVKD. V was clipped by 3 bases and J by 0 bases, with 12 bases between them. The CDR3 DNA sequence: TGTGCCATCAGTGATTATCAGGGTTCCTCTGGGGCCAACGTCCTGACTTTC. This translates into CAISDYQGSSGANVLTF.

This chain links TRBV30 with TRBJ2-1, with 7 bases matching TRBD2. V dropped 5 bases and J dropped 1; count of bases not matched to a gene: 5. The germline V gene encodes CDR1 GTSNPN and CDR2 SVGIG (reference sequence). This CDR3 region has 14 residues. The CDR3 DNA sequence: TGTGCCTGGTCTCTAGCGGATTCCTACAATGAGCAGTTCTTC. Amino acid sequence: CAWSLADSYNEQFF.

This clonotype was recorded a few times. The chain's CDR3 is CASSQRTGMVTDTQYF. As DNA, the CDR3 is TGCGCCAGCAGCCAACGGACAGGGATGGTAACAGATACGCAGTATTTT. The rearrangement uses TRBV4-1 and TRBJ2-3; 8 nucleotides match TRBD1. Trimming cost V 2 bases and J 3 bases; bases outside gene matches: 7. The CDR3 contains 16 residues. CDR1 is MGHRA and CDR2 is YSYEKL in the germline V gene.

In regard to this clonotype: A much larger clone lies a single base off, so this may be a read error. The chain combines TRBV7-2 with TRBJ2-5; D not resolved. The CDR3 is 14 residues long. The germline V and J ends were trimmed by 5 bases and 0 bases, with 10 bases remaining between them. Germline V CDR1 and CDR2: SGHTA, FQGNSA. CDR3 sequence: CASSPRLHQETQYF. In DNA, the CDR3 is TGTGCCAGCAGCCCTCGTTTACACCAAGAGACCCAGTACTTC.

As regards this clonotype: This may be a read error: a much more frequent sequence differs by one nucleotide. The chain joins TRBV6-5 to TRBJ2-7; D is ambiguous. The V and J ends lost 7 bases and 3 bases respectively, with 10 bases between them. Germline V lookup: CDR1 MNHEY, CDR2 SVGAGI. The CDR3 runs 12 residues. CDR3 protein: CASITGVYEQYF. The CDR3 DNA reads as TGTGCCAGCATCACGGGCGTCTACGAGCAGTACTTC.

In regard to this clonotype: One base away lies a much larger clone, so this may be a sequencing read error. This chain uses TRBV19 with TRBJ2-7, with TRBD1 matching 8 bases. V was clipped by 3 bases and J by 6 bases; unmatched bases: 7. The CDR3 is 14 amino acids. The germline V gene has CDR1 LNHDA and CDR2 SQIVND (reference sequence). As DNA, the CDR3 is TGTGCCAGTAGTATTCCCGGGACAGGCCGCGAGCAGTACTTC. Encoded protein: CASSIPGTGREQYF.

This clonotype was picked up many times. The CDR3 DNA reads as TGTGCCAGCAGTGAAACCGGGCCCCAGCATTTT. This codes for CASSETGPQHF. This chain joins TRBV2 and TRBJ1-5, with D uncertain. The germline gives CDR1 SNHLY, CDR2 FYNNEI. The CDR3 runs to 11 residues. Trimming shortened V by 2 bases and J by 9 bases, and 5 bases separated the two germline ends.

There are many counts of this clonotype. The chain couples TRBV4-1 to TRBJ2-3, with 12 nucleotides matching TRBD2. The germline V gene encodes CDR1 MGHRA and CDR2 YSYEKL. V shed 4 bases and J 4 bases; nucleotides not matched to a gene: 0. This CDR3 region has 14 residues. The CDR3 nucleotides are TGCGCCAGCAGCCCTAGCGGGGGGGCAGATACGCAGTATTTT. It translates to CASSPSGGADTQYF.

V and J are TRBV12-3 or TRBV12-4 and TRBJ2-7; D is perhaps TRBD1 (5 bases). CDR3 length: 13 amino acids. V dropped 2 bases and J dropped 5 bases, with 10 bases sitting between them. CDR3 nucleotide sequence: TGTGCCAGCAGTTTAATGGGGCCCCACGAGCAGTACTTC. Protein sequence: CASSLMGPHEQYF.

This clonotype was seen at least ten times. CDR3 residues: CAWSVRVEAFF. The CDR3 DNA sequence: TGTGCCTGGAGTGTACGGGTTGAAGCTTTCTTT. This chain joins TRBV30 and TRBJ1-1; D gene unclear. V lost 0 bases, J lost 7 bases, and 6 bases lay in between. The CDR3 is 11 residues long. CDR1 is GTSNPN and CDR2 is SVGIG in the germline V gene (reference sequence). The variable domain in full, completed from reference TRBV30 and TRBJ1-1, reads SQTIHQWPATLVQPVGSPLSLECTVEGTSNPNLYWYRQAAGRGLQLLFYSVGIGQISSEVPQNLSASRPQDRQFILSSKKLLLSDSGFYLCAWSVRVEAFFGQGTRLTVV.

A few counts support this clonotype. This chain uses TRBV27 with TRBJ1-6; 7 bases match TRBD1. The CDR3 length is 13 residues. The junction had 3 bases not matched to a gene; V was cut back by 2 bases and J by 11 bases. The germline V gene encodes CDR1 MNHEY and CDR2 SMNVEV (reference sequence). CDR3 nucleotide sequence: TGTGCCAGCAGTTTAGGGACAGCTGCACCCCTCCACTTT. Translated: CASSLGTAAPLHF.

The table lists this clonotype with a few counts. The chain links TRBV4-1 to TRBJ2-7; D might be TRBD2 (6 bases). This CDR3 region has 14 residues. Germline lookup yields CDR1 MGHRA and CDR2 YSYEKL. V lost 3 bases to trimming and J lost 2 bases, with 11 bases between them. The CDR3 protein is CASSQEGWAYEQYF. The CDR3 DNA reads TGCGCCAGCAGCCAGGAGGGTTGGGCCTACGAGCAGTACTTC.